The sequence of this T cell receptor (beta chain) was determined in a study of blood T cell repertoires in COVID-19. Looking at the study overall: Italy, Spain and the United States were the sources of the convalescent and acute COVID-19 samples.

Original data processing: Using reference gene primer amplification, nucleated cell counts were estimated. Libraries were prepared by immunoSEQ multiplex PCR; TCRdb keeps only in-frame clonotypes and omits some of them. The V and J calls and clone size are taken from that table; D and trimming were inferred from the DNA. The profile shows tens of thousands of clones, roughly 90% of them singletons. The sequenced sample was peripheral blood. The clonotype originates from a woman over 75 with acute or convalescent COVID-19.

CDR3 sequence reads: CSARADQPQHF. For the CDR3, the DNA is TGCAGTGCTAGAGCCGATCAGCCCCAGCATTTT. The chain has TRBV20-1 and TRBJ1-5; D gene ambiguous. V was shortened by 1 base and J by 5 bases, with 3 bases between the two germline ends. Germline CDR1 is DFQATT and CDR2 is SNEGSKA (reference sequence). The CDR3 has 11 residues.